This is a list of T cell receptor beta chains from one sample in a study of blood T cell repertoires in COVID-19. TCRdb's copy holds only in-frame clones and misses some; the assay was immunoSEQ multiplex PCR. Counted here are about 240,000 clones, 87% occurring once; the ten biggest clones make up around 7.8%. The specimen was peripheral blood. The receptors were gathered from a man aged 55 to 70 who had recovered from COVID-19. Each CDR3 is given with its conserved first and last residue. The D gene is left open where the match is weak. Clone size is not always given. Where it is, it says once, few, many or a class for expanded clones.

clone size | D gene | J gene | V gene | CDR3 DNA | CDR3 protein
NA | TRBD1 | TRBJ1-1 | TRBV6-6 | TGTGCCAGCAGTTACTTGCAGGGGGCGCGGCCTGAAGCTTTCTTT | CASSYLQGARPEAFF
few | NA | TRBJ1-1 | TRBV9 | TGTGCCAGCAGCGTAGATCCGGGGGACGATGCTGAAGCTTTCTTT | CASSVDPGDDAEAFF
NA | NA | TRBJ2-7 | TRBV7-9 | TGTGCCAGCAGCAGCCGGGACTGGGGTTACGAGCAGTACTTC | CASSSRDWGYEQYF
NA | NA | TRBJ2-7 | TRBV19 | TGTGCCAGTAGTATAGATCTTTTTACAGTAAAGCAGTACTTC | CASSIDLFTVKQYF
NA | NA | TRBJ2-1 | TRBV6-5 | TGTGCCAGCTCCCGGACTCCCGACAATGAGCAGTTCTTC | CASSRTPDNEQFF
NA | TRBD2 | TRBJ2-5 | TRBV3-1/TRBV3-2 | TGTGCCAGCAGCCAAATCAGAGGGACTAGCGGAGAGACCCAGTACTTC | CASSQIRGTSGETQYF
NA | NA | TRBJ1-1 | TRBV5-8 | TGTGCCAGCAGCTCCGTAGGGGGCACTGAAGCTTTCTTT | CASSSVGGTEAFF
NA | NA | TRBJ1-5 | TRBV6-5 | TGTGCCAGCAGTTACACGGTCCTTCAGCCCCAGCATTTT | CASSYTVLQPQHF
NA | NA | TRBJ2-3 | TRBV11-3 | TGTGCCAGCAGCCATGCCCCTGGAGGGACGCAGTATTTT | CASSHAPGGTQYF
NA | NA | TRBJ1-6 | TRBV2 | TGTGCCAGCGGGAGCACAGGGAATTCACCCCTCCACTTT | CASGSTGNSPLHF